This TCR beta chain originates from a study of radiation and T cells in renal cell carcinoma. Profiling relied on immunoSEQ multiplex PCR, and the TCRdb table lists in-frame clones only, not all of them. Of 150,000 or so clones in the sample, about 87% were seen once. The length of the CDR3 is 15 residues. V was clipped by 10 bases and J by 5 bases, with 23 bases between them. Germline values: CDR1 LGHNA, CDR2 YSLEER. Time point reported: blood 2 weeks post-SBRT. Specified treatment: 15 Gy SBRT to primary tumor, nephrectomy 4 weeks later. The V call is TRBV4-3, the J call TRBJ1-2; possibly TRBD1 for D (5 bases). This clonotype was sampled from a woman in her fifties or sixties with renal cell carcinoma. The sample in question was blood, obtained from a patient whose treatment included radiotherapy and nephrectomy. CDR3 DNA: TGCGCCACCGACGAGCCAACCCAGGGTATTTATGGCTACACCTTC. Translated: CATDEPTQGIYGYTF.